This entry lists 13 T cell receptor beta chains sequenced from one sample in a study of metastatic and nonmetastatic thyroid tumors. TCRdb re-processed the PCR reads through MiXCR. The sample contains some 90,000 clones, around 9.1% of which appear only once. Each patient came to thyroid surgery without any prior treatment (of any kind). Sample: blood. These receptors were taken from a female donor with papillary thyroid cancer or a benign thyroid nodule (not recorded which). Some clones in this sample may be carry-over from other donors' samples.

This clone has ten or more counts. This sequence joins TRBV4-1 and TRBJ2-2; tentatively, D is TRBD2 (5 bases). V lost 6 bases, J lost 2 bases, and 13 bases lay in between. CDR1 and CDR2 from the germline V gene are MGHRA and YSYEKL. The CDR3 is 15 amino acids. CDR3 sequence (DNA): TGCGCCAGCAGACTAAACCCGGGAAACACCGGGGAGCTGTTTTTT. It encodes CASRLNPGNTGELFF.

There are many counts of this clone. The junction departs from the called germline gene at one end, perhaps through a read error. The chain couples TRBV19 to TRBJ2-2, with D uncertain. From germline, CDR1 is LNHDA and CDR2 SQIVND (reference sequence). CDR3 length: 11 amino acids. CDR3 DNA: TGTGCCAGTAGAATAGGCGGGGAGCTGTTTTTT. It yields the protein CASRIGGELFF.

At least ten counts were recorded for this clone. The V call is TRBV18, the J call TRBJ1-4; 10 bases match TRBD1. CDR3 length: 15 amino acids. Germline V gene data show CDR1 as KGHSH and CDR2 as LQKENI. The V segment lost 2 bases and the J segment 8 bases; nucleotides outside the gene matches: 5. The CDR3 DNA follows: TGTGCCAGCTCACCAGACAAGGGACAGGGGGAAAAACTGTTTTTT. As protein: CASSPDKGQGEKLFF.

This clone occurred many times. The chain couples TRBV30 to TRBJ1-2; D not resolved. This CDR3 contains 12 residues. The ends were cut back, 2 bases at V and 0 bases at J, with 4 bases in the middle. Per germline, CDR1 GTSNPN and CDR2 SVGIG (reference sequence). The chain's CDR3 is CAWSLTNYGYTF. The CDR3 DNA follows: TGTGCCTGGAGTCTTACTAACTATGGCTACACCTTC.

A word on this clone: Other DNA sequences from this sample encode an identical CDR3 as well. V is TRBV27 and J is TRBJ1-5; no definite D call. Germline assignment: CDR1 MNHEY and CDR2 SMNVEV (reference sequence). V lost 2 bases and J 7 bases, leaving 9 bases between the germline ends. CDR3 length equals 13 residues. CDR3 protein: CASSLGKDQPQHF. Here the CDR3 DNA reads TGTGCCAGCAGTTTAGGGAAGGACCAGCCCCAGCATTTT.

This clone turned up a few times. This chain connects TRBV19 to TRBJ2-7, with TRBD1 matching over 10 bases. Germline-derived CDR1 and CDR2 are LNHDA and SQIVND (reference sequence). The V and J ends lost 5 bases and 5 bases, in that order; junction bases with no gene match: 12. The CDR3 has 16 amino acids. The CDR3 is CASSLLGGQGMNEQYF. DNA for the CDR3: TGTGCCAGTAGTCTTCTCGGGGGACAGGGGATGAACGAGCAGTACTTC.

This clone was seen ten or more times. This chain links TRBV29-1 with TRBJ2-1, with 8 bases fitting TRBD2. The length of the CDR3 is 14 residues. V gave up 6 bases and J gave up 9 bases; unmatched junction bases: 13. Germline V gives CDR1 SQVTM, CDR2 ANQGSEA. This CDR3 is CSVNTGTSFFEQFF. The DNA of the CDR3 is TGCAGCGTCAACACCGGGACTAGTTTTTTTGAGCAGTTCTTC.

J is TRBJ2-1 and V is TRBV4-1, with D perhaps matching TRBD1 (5 bases). The V gene lost 0 bases and the J gene lost 11 bases, with 8 bases spanning the gap. Germline loops: CDR1 MGHRA, CDR2 YSYEKL. This CDR3 comprises 12 residues. DNA for the CDR3: TGCGCCAGCAGCCAAGAGGGGCGTAAGCAGTTCTTC. Its protein product is CASSQEGRKQFF.

The genes are TRBV6-1 and TRBJ1-3; weak D call: TRBD1 (6 bases). The CDR3 loop spans 14 amino acids. CDR1 is MNHNS, CDR2 SASEGT, per germline. V gave up 7 bases and J gave up 4 bases, with 14 bases separating them. This CDR3 is CASTVTGGGNTIYF. In nucleotides, the CDR3 is TGTGCCAGCACTGTGACAGGTGGAGGAAACACCATATATTTT.

The V call is TRBV4-2, the J call TRBJ2-7; D possibly corresponds to TRBD2 (5 bases). V was clipped by 0 bases and J by 0 bases, with 15 bases between them. Germline lookup yields CDR1 LGHNA and CDR2 YNFKEQ. CDR3 length equals 17 residues. CDR3: CASSQDEGRTSSYEQYF. The CDR3 coding sequence is TGTGCCAGCAGCCAAGACGAGGGCAGAACCAGCTCCTACGAGCAGTACTTC.

Concerning this clone: A read error may explain this, as a much larger clone is one base away. CDR3 sequence (DNA): TGTGCCAGACTACAGGATCTGAACACTGAAGCTTTCTTT. It codes for CARLQDLNTEAFF. The V and J genes are TRBV2 and TRBJ1-1, with D possibly TRBD1 on 5 matching bases. The CDR3 length is 13 residues. Germline CDR1 SNHLY, CDR2 FYNNEI. V was trimmed by 9 bases and J by 0 bases, leaving 11 bases between them.

About this clone: Other DNA sequences of this sample code for an identical CDR3. The V gene is TRBV5-4, the J gene TRBJ2-5; a weak D match, TRBD1 (6 bases). CDR1 and CDR2 from the germline V gene are SGHNT and YYREEE (reference sequence). The CDR3 has 16 amino acids. V was trimmed by 2 bases and J by 1 base, leaving 15 bases between them. As DNA, the CDR3 is TGTGCCAGCAGCTTAGGGCGCAGGGGCGGCCAAGAGACCCAGTACTTC. Residues: CASSLGRRGGQETQYF.

J is TRBJ2-3 and V is TRBV20-1; 11 bases map to TRBD2. Germline CDR1 and CDR2: DFQATT and SNEGSKA (reference sequence). The CDR3 contains 13 residues. Unmatched junction bases numbered 4, after V lost 6 bases and J lost 5 bases. In DNA, the CDR3 is TGCAGTGCAGCTCTAGCGGGGGGAGATACGCAGTATTTT. Its translation: CSAALAGGDTQYF.